Sequencing of this T cell receptor beta chain was carried out in a study of blood T cells in healthy people across ages. Primed by a sample-barcoded 5' primer and a J-beta primer mix, a second PCR proceeded for about 6 to 12 cycles. TCRdb used MiXCR to reprocess the 5' RACE reads, holding one entry per CDR3 protein. The profile covers about 770,000 distinct CDR3 sequences, with more than 40% appearing a single time and about a fifth taken by the ten largest. This clonotype was seen just once. The V gene lost 6 bases and the J gene lost 6 bases, with 17 bases spanning the gap. The CDR3 is 15 amino acids. The germline gives CDR1 MDHEN, CDR2 SYDVKM.

This TCR came from a man aged 55-75 years in good health. Sequencing was done on a sample of blood. V and J are TRBV28 and TRBJ2-2; possible D gene TRBD1, 6 bases. The CDR3 sequence is CASRPGAKPPGELFF. CDR3 DNA sequence: TGTGCCAGCAGGCCAGGGGCAAAACCTCCCGGGGAGCTGTTTTTT.